This section outlines one T cell receptor (beta chain) sequence together with its context. Clones were sequenced by immunoSEQ multiplex PCR, and TCRdb holds only the in-frame ones, with some missing. The data contain 8,500 to 9,000 clones, 85% to 90% of them seen just once; the ten biggest clones take up approximately 3.5%. CDR1 is SGHNT, CDR2 YYREEE, per germline (reference sequence). Trimming removed 4 bases from V and 4 bases from J; junction bases left unmatched: 5. The CDR3 runs to 16 residues. This sample was included in a study of chemoradiotherapy in HPV16-positive cancers. The specimen was blood, collected from a patient who underwent chemoradiotherapy. This receptor was taken from a human donor with HPV-associated anogenital cancer. The chain is built from TRBV5-4 and TRBJ2-3; 14 bases match TRBD2. The CDR3, as DNA: TGTGCCAGCAGCCCTAGACTAGCGGGGGGGCCAGATACGCAGTATTTT. It specifies CASSPRLAGGPDTQYF.